The rows below give T cell receptor beta chains drawn from one sample of a study of T cell repertoires in cytomegalovirus infection. A single record per CDR3 protein comes from TCRdb applying MiXCR to the reads. The sample consists of about 70,000 distinct CDR3 sequences, more than 20% of them appearing once. Their specific antigens are unknown. The sequencing here drew on CD8+ T cells from cultured PBMCs, taken from culture after CMV antigen stimulation. These receptors were taken from a human donor in good health (CMV status not recorded). Some clones in this sample may be carry-over from other donors' samples. The conserved cysteine and the conserved F or W are not part of the CDR3 here. Fields, in order: V gene, D gene, CDR3 length, CDR3 protein. A D gene is named only where the DNA matches it firmly.

v_gene: TRBV5-4
d_gene: .
len: 10
CDR3aa: ASSMERDREV

v_gene: TRBV27
d_gene: .
len: 10
CDR3aa: ASSLTPSGYT

v_gene: TRBV7-2
d_gene: .
len: 12
CDR3aa: ASSWDTSSYEQY

v_gene: TRBV6-2/TRBV6-3
d_gene: .
len: 15
CDR3aa: ASSYLYQAGSYNEQF

v_gene: TRBV7-8
d_gene: .
len: 12
CDR3aa: ASSLDQGFTEAF

v_gene: TRBV7-9
d_gene: .
len: 10
CDR3aa: ASSLPGYEQF

v_gene: TRBV6-5
d_gene: .
len: 14
CDR3aa: ASSYELSSSYNEQF

v_gene: TRBV7-8
d_gene: .
len: 13
CDR3aa: ASSPPDGGQWPQH

v_gene: TRBV7-8
d_gene: .
len: 9
CDR3aa: ASSLRGIAF

v_gene: TRBV7-4
d_gene: TRBD1
len: 11
CDR3aa: ASRDRGNYEQY

v_gene: TRBV7-2
d_gene: .
len: 14
CDR3aa: ASSPGGGRGYDGYT

v_gene: TRBV28
d_gene: TRBD1
len: 13
CDR3aa: ASSPGQGAGETQY

v_gene: TRBV6-2/TRBV6-3
d_gene: TRBD2
len: 14
CDR3aa: ASSQLAGGNTGELF

v_gene: TRBV12-3/TRBV12-4
d_gene: .
len: 10
CDR3aa: ASGDSNQPQH

v_gene: TRBV7-6
d_gene: .
len: 13
CDR3aa: ASSLVDGSNQPQH

v_gene: TRBV12-3/TRBV12-4
d_gene: .
len: 10
CDR3aa: ASSFGEPGYT

v_gene: TRBV27
d_gene: TRBD1
len: 12
CDR3aa: ASSYTGGGQPQH

v_gene: TRBV7-2
d_gene: .
len: 12
CDR3aa: ASSHRTAGNTIY

v_gene: TRBV6-8
d_gene: TRBD1
len: 13
CDR3aa: ASSYSTGGHQPQH

v_gene: TRBV6-2/TRBV6-3
d_gene: .
len: 10
CDR3aa: ASRPRGTEAF

v_gene: TRBV30
d_gene: .
len: 10
CDR3aa: AQAANQETQY

v_gene: TRBV6-5
d_gene: .
len: 9
CDR3aa: ASSIGAGYT

v_gene: TRBV7-8
d_gene: .
len: 13
CDR3aa: ASSLDRESNQPQH